This T cell receptor beta chain is drawn from a study of T cell repertoires in cytomegalovirus infection. Study background: Both CMV infection and a matching HLA type were indicated by public TCR beta signatures.

Each CDR3 protein is one row after TCRdb ran MiXCR on the reads. The data contain hundreds of thousands of distinct CDR3 sequences, approximately 10% of them singletons. Points from the study as a whole: It was HLA-C-restricted CMV-specific TCR beta clonotypes that dominated the response ex vivo. Carriers of CMV and the relevant HLA type were discriminated by public TCR beta frequency.

This clonotype was detected ten times or more. The antigen is undetermined. CDR3 length: 19 amino acids. V shed 4 bases, J shed 4 bases, and the junction held 10 bases outside the gene matches. The sequencing sample was made of PBMCs. The sequence derives from a human donor in good health (CMV status not recorded). Some clones in this sample may be carry-over from other donors' samples. The rearrangement joins TRBV12-3 or TRBV12-4 to TRBJ2-1; 16 nucleotides match TRBD2. As DNA, the CDR3 is TGTGCCAGCAGTTCTCCCGGGACTAGCGGGGGGGCGCGGTACAATGAGCAGTTCTTC. It is translated as CASSSPGTSGGARYNEQFF.